Detailed here is one T cell receptor (beta chain). Seattle's enrolled individuals joined amid active infection and were then monitored longitudinally. Source study methods: Reference gene primer amplification gave estimated nucleated cell counts. TCRdb keeps only in-frame clones here, not all; method: immunoSEQ multiplex PCR. V and J calls plus clone size are reproduced from that table; the DNA served to infer D and trimming. The sample contains 130,000 to 150,000 clones, 80% to 90% of which appear only once. The sample comes from a study of blood T cell repertoires in COVID-19. Study at large: The United States, Italy and Spain supplied acute and convalescent COVID-19 samples. T cells, B-cell-depleted T cells, or PBMCs provided the cDNA or gDNA that served as material.

J was trimmed by 4 bases and V by 3 bases; bases with no gene match: 3. From germline, CDR1 is SGHTA and CDR2 FQGNSA. This CDR3 has 14 residues. Sequenced input: peripheral blood. The chain uses TRBV7-2 and TRBJ2-3; 8 bases are shared with TRBD2. The receptor was derived from a woman aged 60 to 75 with COVID-19, enrolled during active disease. The CDR3 sequence: CASSFGGGPDTQYF. As DNA, the CDR3 is TGTGCCAGCAGCTTCGGGGGGGGGCCAGATACGCAGTATTTT.